The entry below describes one TCR beta chain. What it binds is not known. The PCR contained 60 Vbeta and 13 Jbeta primers. Clones were read by immunoSEQ multiplex PCR, and TCRdb kept only the in-frame ones, dropping some. The sample table includes approximately 80,000 clones. The data stem from a study of cytomegalovirus exposure and HLA in healthy donors. Study-wide results and caveats: Later analysis showed TCR association rates varying by HLA locus, highest for DRB1 and lowest for HLA-C. Usually a TCR sequence was rare, but some public TCRs were found in many donors.

The sample taken for sequencing was PBMCs. The receptor comes from a man aged 18 to 29 in good health and CMV-seropositive.

CDR3 in DNA: TGTGCCAGTAGTATGGACAGCCCAGTCTACGAGCAGTACTTC. As protein: CASSMDSPVYEQYF. The rearrangement joins TRBV19 to TRBJ2-7; D perhaps matches TRBD1 (6 bases). The CDR3 is made up of 14 amino acids. V lost 3 bases and J 3 bases, leaving 12 bases between the germline ends. The germline V gene encodes CDR1 LNHDA and CDR2 SQIVND (reference sequence).